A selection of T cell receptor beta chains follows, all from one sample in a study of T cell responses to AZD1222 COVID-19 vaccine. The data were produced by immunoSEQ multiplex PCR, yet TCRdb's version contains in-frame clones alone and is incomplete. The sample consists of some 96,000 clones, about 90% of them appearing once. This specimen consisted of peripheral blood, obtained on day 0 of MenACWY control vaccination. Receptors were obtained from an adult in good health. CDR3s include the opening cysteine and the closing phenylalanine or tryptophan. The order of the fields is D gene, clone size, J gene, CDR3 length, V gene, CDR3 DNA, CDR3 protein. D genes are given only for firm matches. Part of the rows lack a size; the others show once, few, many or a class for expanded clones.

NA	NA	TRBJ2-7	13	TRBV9	TGTGCCAGCAGCGTGCGCCTAGGGGACGAGCAGTACTTC	CASSVRLGDEQYF
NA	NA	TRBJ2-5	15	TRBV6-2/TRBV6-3	TGTGCCAGCAGCCGAGGAGGGGCGCATGAGGAGACCCAGTACTTC	CASSRGGAHEETQYF
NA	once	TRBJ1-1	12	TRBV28	TGTGCCAGCAGTTTGGGGGGCGGGGGAGCTTTCTTT	CASSLGGGGAFF
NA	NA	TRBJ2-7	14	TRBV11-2	TGTGCCAGCAGCTTAGATATAGGGGCCTACGAGCAGTACTTC	CASSLDIGAYEQYF
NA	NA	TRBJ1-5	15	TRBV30	TGTGCCTGGAGTGCCCTTCCCGGGAGCAATCAGCCCCAGCATTTT	CAWSALPGSNQPQHF
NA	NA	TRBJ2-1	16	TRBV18	TGTGCCAGCTCACCACCGACGCGAGGGCGAGGGCATGAGCAGTTCTTC	CASSPPTRGRGHEQFF
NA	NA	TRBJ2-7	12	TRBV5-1	TGCGCCAGCAGCTTTGGATCTTCCGAGCAGTACTTC	CASSFGSSEQYF
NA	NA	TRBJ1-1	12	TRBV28	TGTGCCAGTGGGGCGGACACGGCGTTTGCTTTCTTT	CASGADTAFAFF
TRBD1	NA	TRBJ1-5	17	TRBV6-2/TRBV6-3	TGTGCCAGCAGTTACTCGACCGTCGACAGGGGAAATCAGCCCCAGCATTTT	CASSYSTVDRGNQPQHF
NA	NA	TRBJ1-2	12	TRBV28	TGTGCCAGCAGGGGGTCTAACTATGGCTACACCTTC	CASRGSNYGYTF
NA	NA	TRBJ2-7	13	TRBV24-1	TGTGCCACCGAAGGGGGGGAATCCTACGAGCAGTACTTC	CATEGGESYEQYF
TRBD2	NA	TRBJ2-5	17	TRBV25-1	TGTGCCAGCAGTGAAAGCGGGCGGGGACTACTGCAAGAGACCCAGTACTTC	CASSESGRGLLQETQYF
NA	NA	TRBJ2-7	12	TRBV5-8	TGTGCCAGCAGCTTGGGCGGCTACGAGCAGTACTTC	CASSLGGYEQYF
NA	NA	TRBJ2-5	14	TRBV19	TGTGCCAGTACCCGGGTGATGGGCGGAGAGACCCAGTACTTC	CASTRVMGGETQYF
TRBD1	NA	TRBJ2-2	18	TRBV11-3	TGTGCCAGCAGCTTAGAGACAGGGCGGTATTCGGTCACCGGGGAGCTGTTTTTT	CASSLETGRYSVTGELFF
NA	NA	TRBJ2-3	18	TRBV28	TGTGCCAGCAGTACCACCGGAGGGAGCGGACCCCGCACAGATACGCAGTATTTT	CASSTTGGSGPRTDTQYF
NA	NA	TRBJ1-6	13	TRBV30	TGTGCCTGGAAGCGGGGCAGGGATTCACCCCTCCACTTT	CAWKRGRDSPLHF
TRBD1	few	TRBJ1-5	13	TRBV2	TGTGCCTCCCACCGGGACAGTAATCAGCCCCAGCATTTT	CASHRDSNQPQHF
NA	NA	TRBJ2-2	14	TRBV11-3	TGTGCCAGCAGTCGGAGGGACGACACCGGGGAGCTGTTTTTT	CASSRRDDTGELFF
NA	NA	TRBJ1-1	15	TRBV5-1	TGCGCCAGCAGCTTTGGGGTGCGCATGAACACTGAAGCTTTCTTT	CASSFGVRMNTEAFF
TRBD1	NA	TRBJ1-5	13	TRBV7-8	TGTGCCAGCAGTGGACAGGCGGATCAGCCCCAGCATTTT	CASSGQADQPQHF
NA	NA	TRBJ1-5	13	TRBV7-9	TGTGCCAGCAGCGCTGACACCGATCAGCCCCAGCATTTT	CASSADTDQPQHF
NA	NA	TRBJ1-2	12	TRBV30	TGTGCCTGGGAACAGGTCCGGGGTGGCTACACCTTC	CAWEQVRGGYTF
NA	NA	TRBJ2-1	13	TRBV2	TGTGCTGGCAGCAGGTCGTTTATGACTGAGCAGTTCTTC	CAGSRSFMTEQFF
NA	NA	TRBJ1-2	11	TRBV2	TGTGCCAGACAAGTTGGGGATGGCTACACCTTC	CARQVGDGYTF
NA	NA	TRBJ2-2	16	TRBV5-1	TGCGCCAGCAGCTTCAGGTGGGGATCGAACACCGGGGAGCTGTTTTTT	CASSFRWGSNTGELFF
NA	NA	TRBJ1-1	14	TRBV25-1	TGTGCCAGCAGTGAAAGGAGGGCATCCACTGAAGCTTTCTTT	CASSERRASTEAFF
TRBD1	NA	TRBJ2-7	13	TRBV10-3	TGTGCCATCAGATGGCAGGGGGACCACGAGCAGTACTTC	CAIRWQGDHEQYF
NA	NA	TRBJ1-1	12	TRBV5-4	TGTGCCAGCAGCACCGACAAACCTGAAGCTTTCTTT	CASSTDKPEAFF
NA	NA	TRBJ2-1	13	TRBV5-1	TGCGCCAGCAGCTTGGTTGGGGACAATGAGCAGTTCTTC	CASSLVGDNEQFF
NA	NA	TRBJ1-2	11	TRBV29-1	TGCAGCGTTTTTGAGGGGGATGGCTACACCTTC	CSVFEGDGYTF
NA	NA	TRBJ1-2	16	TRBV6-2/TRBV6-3	TGTGCCAGCAGTTACTTTTCACGGGATCCTAACTATGGCTACACCTTC	CASSYFSRDPNYGYTF
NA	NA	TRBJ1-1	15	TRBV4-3	TGCGCCAGCAGCCAAGATATTTCCGTGACCGCCGAAGCTTTCTTT	CASSQDISVTAEAFF
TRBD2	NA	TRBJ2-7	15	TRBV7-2	TGTGCCAGCAGCCCAACCGGACTAGCGGTCGGGGAGCAGTACTTC	CASSPTGLAVGEQYF
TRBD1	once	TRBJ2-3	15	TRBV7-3	TGTGCCAGCAGCTTAACCGGACAGGGGGCAGATACGCAGTATTTT	CASSLTGQGADTQYF
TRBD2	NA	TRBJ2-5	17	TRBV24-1	TGTGCCACCAGTGATCGTAGGGGACTAGGGTCCCACGAGACCCAGTACTTC	CATSDRRGLGSHETQYF
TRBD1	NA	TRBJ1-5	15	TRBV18	TGTGCCAGCTCACCAGAAACAGGGGGCCTTCAGCCCCAGCATTTT	CASSPETGGLQPQHF
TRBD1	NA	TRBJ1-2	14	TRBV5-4	TGTGCCAGCAGCTTGGGGACAGGAAACTATGGCTACACCTTC	CASSLGTGNYGYTF
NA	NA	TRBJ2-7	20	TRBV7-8	TGTGCCAGCAGCTTGAAATTAGGGGGCGCGGGATACGGAACCAACTACGAGCAGTACTTC	CASSLKLGGAGYGTNYEQYF
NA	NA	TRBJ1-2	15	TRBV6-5	TGTGCCAGCAGTTACTCGATCCCCAGGGTCCATGGCTACACCTTC	CASSYSIPRVHGYTF
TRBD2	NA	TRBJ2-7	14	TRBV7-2	TGTGCCAGCAGCTTGAGCGGGGTGGCCTACGAGCAGTACTTC	CASSLSGVAYEQYF
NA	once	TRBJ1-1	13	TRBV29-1	TGCAGCGTTGACCTCGGCAGGAACACTGAAGCTTTCTTT	CSVDLGRNTEAFF
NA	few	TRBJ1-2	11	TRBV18	TGTGCCAGCTCATCCGCGAACGGCTACACCTTC	CASSSANGYTF
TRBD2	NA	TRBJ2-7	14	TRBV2	TGTGCCAGCAGTTGGACTAGCGGGAGCTACGAGCAGTACTTC	CASSWTSGSYEQYF
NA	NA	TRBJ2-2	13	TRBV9	TGTGCCAGCAGCGCGGGAAGTACCGGGGAGCTGTTTTTT	CASSAGSTGELFF
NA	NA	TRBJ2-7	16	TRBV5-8	TGTGCCAGCAGCTCCCCGCCTTTCGGTATCGGCTACGAGCAGTACTTC	CASSSPPFGIGYEQYF
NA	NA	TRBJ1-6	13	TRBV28	TGTGCCAGCAGTTTAATACAGCCAGGTCCCCTCCACTTT	CASSLIQPGPLHF
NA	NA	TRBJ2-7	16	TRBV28	TGTGCCAGCAGTACTATGGGGGGAGGTTGGGACTACGAGCAGTACTTC	CASSTMGGGWDYEQYF